Listed below are T cell receptor beta chains from one sample, sequenced in a study of radiotherapy plus CTLA-4 blockade in lung cancer. Some clones are missing from TCRdb's copy, which holds only in-frame ones; the method was immunoSEQ multiplex PCR. The sample holds some 77,000 clones, around 85% seen once. Sequenced here: peripheral blood, sampled from a patient treated with radiotherapy plus ipilimumab. These receptors came from a human donor with non-small cell lung cancer who had a partial response to radiotherapy plus ipilimumab. CDR3s include the opening cysteine and the closing phenylalanine or tryptophan. Each record gives: J gene, clone size, V gene, D gene, CDR3 protein, CDR3 DNA. D genes are given only for firm matches. Not all rows give a size; the values are once, few, many and, for expanded clones, a class.

TRBJ1-2 | - | TRBV25-1 | - | CASSGTLGYTF | TGTGCCAGCAGCGGGACACTTGGCTACACCTTC
TRBJ2-3 | - | TRBV7-9 | - | CAGGRSTDTQYF | TGTGCGGGGGGACGGAGCACAGATACGCAGTATTTT
TRBJ2-3 | - | TRBV4-1 | - | CASSQGSGTDTQYF | TGCGCCAGCAGCCAAGGTTCAGGGACAGATACGCAGTATTTT
TRBJ2-5 | - | TRBV28 | - | CASALLGGGQQETQYF | TGTGCCAGCGCTTTGTTAGGTGGAGGGCAGCAAGAGACCCAGTACTTC
TRBJ1-3 | - | TRBV5-1 | - | CASSPQGSSGNTIYF | TGCGCCAGCAGCCCCCAGGGCAGCTCTGGAAACACCATATATTTT
TRBJ1-5 | - | TRBV27 | - | CASSFQLNQPQHF | TGTGCCAGCAGTTTCCAACTCAATCAGCCCCAGCATTTT
TRBJ1-5 | - | TRBV19 | - | CASSMAGNQPQHF | TGTGCCAGTAGTATGGCGGGGAATCAGCCCCAGCATTTT
TRBJ2-2 | - | TRBV6-5 | TRBD1 | CASSLRQGHTGELFF | TGTGCCAGCAGTCTGCGACAGGGTCACACCGGGGAGCTGTTTTTT
TRBJ2-6 | - | TRBV5-1 | TRBD2 | CASSPAGVSSGANVLTF | TGCGCCAGCAGCCCGGCGGGGGTCTCATCCGGGGCCAACGTCCTGACTTTC
TRBJ2-1 | - | TRBV7-3 | TRBD2 | CASSLSGTSGSTGSNEQFF | TGTGCCAGCAGCTTATCCGGGACTAGCGGGAGCACGGGTTCCAATGAGCAGTTCTTC
TRBJ2-3 | - | TRBV11-2 | - | CASSPQGRAADTQYF | TGTGCCAGCAGCCCTCAGGGCAGGGCCGCAGATACGCAGTATTTT
TRBJ1-5 | - | TRBV9 | - | CASSTSGQINQPQHF | TGTGCCAGCAGCACAAGTGGGCAGATCAATCAGCCCCAGCATTTT
TRBJ2-1 | - | TRBV19 | TRBD1 | CASSGSGQGGNEQFF | TGTGCCAGTAGTGGGTCGGGACAGGGGGGGAATGAGCAGTTCTTC
TRBJ1-1 | - | TRBV9 | TRBD1 | CASSDPGGESEAFF | TGTGCCAGCAGTGATCCAGGGGGCGAGTCTGAAGCTTTCTTT
TRBJ1-1 | - | TRBV9 | TRBD1 | CASSVERGLGNTEAFF | TGTGCCAGCAGCGTAGAAAGGGGGCTGGGGAACACTGAAGCTTTCTTT
TRBJ1-3 | - | TRBV4-1 | - | CASSPGGADTIYF | TGCGCCAGCAGCCCGGGGGGGGCGGACACCATATATTTT
TRBJ2-1 | once | TRBV11-3 | TRBD2 | CASSLDGGTSKGEQFF | TGTGCCAGCAGCTTAGATGGCGGGACTAGCAAGGGCGAGCAGTTCTTC
TRBJ1-3 | few | TRBV7-9 | - | CASSLPGSNTIYF | TGTGCCAGCAGCTTACCAGGATCTAACACCATATATTTT
TRBJ1-1 | - | TRBV5-1 | TRBD1 | CASSLEGAYTEAFF | TGCGCCAGCAGCTTGGAGGGGGCTTATACTGAAGCTTTCTTT
TRBJ1-1 | - | TRBV2 | - | CASSVRGSNTEAFF | TGTGCCAGCAGTGTAAGGGGATCGAACACTGAAGCTTTCTTT
TRBJ2-1 | - | TRBV9 | TRBD2 | CASSEDRRGAYNEQFF | TGTGCCAGCAGCGAGGATCGGCGGGGGGCCTACAATGAGCAGTTCTTC
TRBJ2-2 | - | TRBV7-6 | TRBD2 | CASSLRQVRPGLAENTGELFF | TGTGCCAGCAGCTTGCGACAGGTAAGACCGGGACTAGCCGAGAACACCGGGGAGCTGTTTTTT
TRBJ1-3 | few | TRBV7-3 | TRBD1 | CASSPTGAGGNTIYF | TGTGCCAGCAGCCCTACAGGGGCGGGTGGAAACACCATATATTTT
TRBJ1-6 | - | TRBV4-1 | - | CASSQESGSSYNSPLHF | TGCGCCAGCAGCCAAGAGTCCGGGAGCTCCTATAATTCACCCCTCCACTTT
TRBJ1-1 | - | TRBV10-3 | - | CAISVEASLEAFF | TGTGCCATCAGTGTCGAGGCTTCTCTTGAGGCTTTCTTT
TRBJ1-3 | few | TRBV15 | - | CATSRAGTGNTIYF | TGTGCCACCAGCAGAGCTGGGACAGGAAACACCATATATTTT
TRBJ2-7 | - | TRBV6-5 | TRBD1 | CASRNRGHYEQYF | TGTGCCAGCAGAAACAGGGGACACTACGAGCAGTACTTC
TRBJ1-1 | - | TRBV7-9 | TRBD1 | CASSPQGQGPVNTEAFF | TGTGCCAGCAGTCCCCAAGGACAGGGGCCGGTTAACACTGAAGCTTTCTTT
TRBJ2-2 | - | TRBV9 | TRBD1 | CATLDRANTGELFF | TGTGCCACCCTCGACAGGGCGAACACCGGGGAGCTGTTTTTT
TRBJ1-3 | - | TRBV7-2 | - | CASSSLSLQGRPGNTIYF | TGTGCCAGCAGCTCCTTAAGCCTACAGGGAAGGCCTGGAAACACCATATATTTT
TRBJ2-2 | - | TRBV5-1 | TRBD1 | CASSSDRVMGTGELFF | TGCGCCAGCAGCTCGGACAGGGTCATGGGGACCGGGGAGCTGTTTTTT
TRBJ1-2 | - | TRBV19 | - | CASSNGYGYTF | TGTGCCAGTAGTAACGGGTATGGCTACACCTTC
TRBJ2-7 | - | TRBV5-4 | TRBD2 | CASSAGTSRSSYEQYF | TGTGCCAGCAGCGCGGGGACTAGCCGGAGCTCCTACGAGCAGTACTTC
TRBJ1-2 | - | TRBV10-3 | TRBD1 | CAISEKGTVLNYGYTF | TGTGCCATCAGTGAGAAGGGGACAGTCCTAAACTATGGCTACACCTTC
TRBJ1-6 | - | TRBV6-6 | - | CASSYQSYNSPLHF | TGTGCCAGCAGTTACCAATCCTATAATTCACCCCTCCACTTT
TRBJ1-1 | - | TRBV9 | - | CASSVKGDTEAFF | TGTGCCAGCAGCGTAAAGGGGGACACTGAAGCTTTCTTT
TRBJ2-6 | - | TRBV7-9 | TRBD2 | CASSLAGGGGANVLTF | TGTGCCAGCAGCTTAGCCGGGGGGGGCGGGGCCAACGTCCTGACTTTC
TRBJ2-1 | - | TRBV6-4 | - | CASSDSRGVLNEQFF | TGTGCCAGCAGTGACTCTAGGGGCGTCCTCAATGAGCAGTTCTTC
TRBJ1-5 | - | TRBV19 | - | CASNISGGRQPQHF | TGTGCCAGTAATATCTCCGGGGGGCGACAGCCCCAGCATTTT
TRBJ2-1 | - | TRBV19 | - | CASSSHRYNEQFF | TGTGCCAGTAGCTCGCACAGATACAATGAGCAGTTCTTC
TRBJ2-1 | once | TRBV19 | TRBD2 | CASSIIAGGSYNEQFF | TGTGCCAGTAGTATTATAGCGGGAGGGAGCTACAATGAGCAGTTCTTC
TRBJ2-1 | - | TRBV15 | - | CATSMGNNQGGEQFF | TGTGCCACCAGCATGGGAAATAATCAGGGGGGTGAGCAGTTCTTC
TRBJ1-1 | - | TRBV2 | - | CASSRVNTEAFF | TGTGCCAGCAGCAGGGTGAACACTGAAGCTTTCTTT
TRBJ1-3 | - | TRBV2 | - | CASSLTTGLNTIYF | TGTGCCAGCAGTTTAACCACAGGGTTGAACACCATATATTTT